The 20 T cell receptor beta chains below were found in one sample sequenced in a study of blood T cell repertoires in COVID-19. Clones were read by immunoSEQ multiplex PCR, and TCRdb kept only the in-frame ones, dropping some. The sample includes roughly 340,000 clones, 91% of them seen just once. Specimen: peripheral blood. These TCRs come from a woman under 30 who had recovered from COVID-19.

On this clone: Additional DNA sequences in this sample encode the identical CDR3. The V gene is TRBV19, the J gene TRBJ1-2; D may be TRBD1 (6 bases). This CDR3 spans 14 amino acids. The germline V gene encodes CDR1 LNHDA and CDR2 SQIVND (reference sequence). The V gene lost 1 base and the J gene lost 2 bases, with 8 bases spanning the gap. The CDR3 bases are TGTGCCAGTAGTATAGTCACAGGGAACTATGGCTACACCTTC. It specifies CASSIVTGNYGYTF.

The chain uses TRBV21-1 and TRBJ2-7; the table's D call, TRBD1, has no DNA check behind it. TRBV21-1 is a documented pseudogene. This CDR3 is 14 amino acids long. Here the CDR3 reads CASSKRDSSYEQYV. The CDR3 DNA is TGTGCCAGCAGCAAGAGGGACAGCTCCTACGAGCAGTACGTC.

The chain uses TRBV29-1 and TRBJ2-2; 15 nucleotides align to TRBD2. J was trimmed by 3 bases and V by 0 bases; bases with no gene match: 2. Germline CDR1 and CDR2: SQVTM and ANQGSEA. The CDR3 is 17 amino acids. The CDR3 spells CSVEEGLAGGYTGELFF. In nucleotides, the CDR3 is TGCAGCGTTGAAGAGGGACTAGCGGGAGGATACACCGGGGAGCTGTTTTTT.

CDR3 bases: TGTGCCAGCAGCTATGACAGTAGTGAGCAGTTCTTC. Protein: CASSYDSSEQFF. V usage is TRBV7-2 and J usage is TRBJ2-1, with TRBD1 as a possible D gene (5 bases). Trimming took 4 bases from V and 9 from J, leaving 10 bases between them. CDR1 SGHTA and CDR2 FQGNSA come from the germline V gene. The CDR3 loop spans 12 amino acids.

This clone was counted once. The chain uses TRBV10-3 and TRBJ2-7; 11 bases map to TRBD1. The CDR3 totals 14 residues. Germline lookup yields CDR1 ENHRY and CDR2 SYGVKD. V shed 9 bases and J 2 bases; nucleotides not matched to a gene: 6. The CDR3 nucleotides are TGTGCCATACCCGGGACAGGGGGACCCTACGAGCAGTACGTC. Its translation is CAIPGTGGPYEQYV.

V gene TRBV11-2 combines with J gene TRBJ2-5; D possibly corresponds to TRBD2 (7 bases). Germline lookup yields CDR1 SGHAT and CDR2 FQNNGV. Deletions cut 0 bases from V and 6 bases from J, with 20 bases between. CDR3 size: 17 residues. The chain's CDR3 is CASSLDSWGGGGKTQYF. The CDR3 region has the DNA TGTGCCAGCAGCTTAGATTCGTGGGGGGGCGGTGGGAAGACCCAGTACTTC.

The V call is TRBV5-1, the J call TRBJ2-5; 7 nucleotides align to TRBD2. In germline, CDR1 is SGHRS, CDR2 YFSETQ. This CDR3 has 14 amino acids. J gave up 4 bases and V 4 bases, and 7 bases lay outside the gene matches. The CDR3 region has the DNA TGCGCCAGCAGCCCCGGGGGGAGCGGAGAGACCCAGTACTTC. Translated, it gives CASSPGGSGETQYF. The entire variable domain, with the rest obtained from reference TRBV5-1 and TRBJ2-5, is as follows: KAGVTQTPRYLIKTRGQQVTLSCSPISGHRSVSWYQQTPGQGLQFLFEYFSETQRNKGNFPGRFSGRQFSNSRSEMNVSTLELGDSALYLCASSPGGSGETQYFGPGTRLLVL.

CDR3 loop: CASSQEVRQVNSGNTIYF. CDR3 in DNA: TGCGCCAGCAGCCAAGAAGTTAGGCAGGTAAACTCTGGAAACACCATATATTTT. The V gene is TRBV4-3, the J gene TRBJ1-3; D gene unclear. V lost 0 bases to trimming and J lost 0 bases, with 15 bases between them. The CDR3 loop spans 18 amino acids. Germline V gives CDR1 LGHNA, CDR2 YSLEER.

This chain connects TRBV5-4 to TRBJ1-2; the match to TRBD1 covers 8 bases. The germline gives CDR1 SGHNT, CDR2 YYREEE (reference sequence). After removal of 2 bases from V and 4 bases from J, the junction contained 10 bases not matched to a gene. The CDR3 extends over 16 amino acids. Here the CDR3 reads CASSFMRGTGGYGYTF. CDR3 sequence (DNA): TGTGCCAGCAGCTTTATGAGGGGGACAGGCGGCTATGGCTACACCTTC.

This clone came up once. J is TRBJ2-3 and V is TRBV5-5; TRBD1 is a possible D gene (6 bases). Looked up from germline, CDR1 is SGHKS and CDR2 is YYEKEE (reference sequence). CDR3 length: 14 residues. V was cut by 3 bases and J by 0 bases, with 8 bases left in between. The CDR3 nucleotides read TGTGCCAGCAGCTCAGGACAGAGCACAGATACGCAGTATTTT. This gives the protein CASSSGQSTDTQYF.

The chain employs TRBV5-1 and TRBJ2-3, with 10 nucleotides matching TRBD2. The CDR3 is 16 amino acids. The V gene end was trimmed by 6 bases and the J gene end by 4 bases; junction bases not matched to a gene: 11. CDR1 is SGHRS and CDR2 is YFSETQ in the germline V gene. In nucleotides, the CDR3 is TGCGCCAGCACGGAGGGGGGACTAGCGCCTCCAGATACGCAGTATTTT. Translated: CASTEGGLAPPDTQYF.

The rearrangement joins TRBV2 to TRBJ2-1; 9 nucleotides agree with TRBD2. The V and J ends lost 4 bases and 3 bases, in that order; junction bases with no gene match: 4. The CDR3 is made up of 15 amino acids. Per the germline V gene, CDR1 is SNHLY and CDR2 is FYNNEI. The CDR3, as DNA: TGTGCCAGCAGTGGGAGCGGGAGGATCTACAATGAGCAGTTCTTC. Its protein is CASSGSGRIYNEQFF. The entire variable domain, with the rest obtained from reference TRBV2 and TRBJ2-1, is as follows: EPEVTQTPSHQVTQMGQEVILRCVPISNHLYFYWYRQILGQKVEFLVSFYNNEISEKSEIFDDQFSVERPDGSNFTLKIRSTKLEDSAMYFCASSGSGRIYNEQFFGPGTRLTVL.

J is TRBJ1-1 and V is TRBV9; D unclear. This CDR3 region has 15 residues. Germline CDR1 reads SGDLS; CDR2 reads YYNGEE. The V and J ends lost 0 bases and 1 base respectively, with 10 bases between them. The CDR3 coding sequence is TGTGCCAGCAGCGTAGCGGAGGGTAGGAACACTGAAGCTTTCTTT. It translates to CASSVAEGRNTEAFF.

The chain uses TRBV6-2 or TRBV6-3 and TRBJ2-7; 10 positions agree with TRBD1. This CDR3 has 14 residues. Looked up from germline, CDR1 is MNHEY and CDR2 is SVGEGT. Trimming at V came to 2 bases and at J to 7 bases, leaving 5 bases not matched to a gene. The CDR3 reads CASSYRQGAREQYV. The CDR3 DNA reads TGTGCCAGCAGTTACCGACAGGGGGCACGGGAGCAGTACGTC.

The genes are TRBV11-2 and TRBJ1-1; unclear D gene. The CDR3 loop spans 15 amino acids. V was shortened by 1 base and J by 1 base, with 10 bases between the two germline ends. CDR1 is SGHAT, CDR2 FQNNGV, per germline. The CDR3 DNA follows: TGTGCCAGCAGCTTAGTCTTCGACAAGAACACTGAAGCTTTCTTT. Its protein is CASSLVFDKNTEAFF. The full variable domain, with the rest looked up from reference TRBV11-2 and TRBJ1-1, is EAGVAQSPRYKIIEKRQSVAFWCNPISGHATLYWYQQILGQGPKLLIQFQNNGVVDDSQLPKDRFSAERLKGVDSTLKIQPAKLEDSAVYLCASSLVFDKNTEAFFGQGTRLTVV.

CDR3 DNA: TGTGCCAGCAGTTTGCTCCACATCCAAGAGACCCAGTACTTC. Its translation: CASSLLHIQETQYF. V gene TRBV6-2 or TRBV6-3 combines with J gene TRBJ2-5; D not certain. V dropped 4 bases and J dropped 1 base, with 10 bases sitting between them. The CDR3 is 14 amino acids. The germline CDR1 and CDR2 sequences are MNHEY and SVGEGT.

The gene calls are TRBV5-5 and TRBJ1-1; unclear D gene. V dropped 0 bases and J dropped 5 bases, with 14 bases sitting between them. Germline values: CDR1 SGHKS, CDR2 YYEKEE (reference sequence). The length of the CDR3 is 15 residues. DNA of the CDR3: TGTGCCAGCAGCTTGGAGGCGGGTGTGGGAACTGAAGCTTTCTTT. Protein sequence: CASSLEAGVGTEAFF.

In its sample, this clone was seen a few times. The DNA for the CDR3 is TGTGCCAGCAGTGACTCAGGGGATAATTCACCCCTCCACTTT. Protein product: CASSDSGDNSPLHF. This chain joins TRBV6-4 and TRBJ1-6; the D gene is possibly TRBD1 (5 bases). CDR3 length: 14 amino acids. V dropped 0 bases and J dropped 5 bases, with 5 bases sitting between them. Germline values: CDR1 MRHNA, CDR2 SNTAGT.

This chain uses TRBV7-2 with TRBJ2-2, with 14 bases matching TRBD2. Per germline, CDR1 SGHTA and CDR2 FQGNSA. This CDR3 comprises 18 residues. V trimming: 2 bases; J trimming: 8 bases; junction bases outside the gene matches: 10. CDR3 nucleotide sequence: TGTGCCAGCAGCTTAATGTGGGGGACTAGCGGGAGTAGTGGGGAGCTGTTTTTT. Translated: CASSLMWGTSGSSGELFF.

The J gene is TRBJ2-3, the V gene TRBV5-1, with D possibly matching TRBD1 (5 bases). V was cut by 1 base and J by 1 base, with 10 bases left in between. The germline gives CDR1 SGHRS, CDR2 YFSETQ. CDR3 length: 15 amino acids. CDR3 sequence (DNA): TGCGCCAGCAGCTTGTTAGGGGCCGGCACAGATACGCAGTATTTT. Protein sequence: CASSLLGAGTDTQYF.